These 20 T cell receptor beta chains were sequenced from one sample in a study of vaccination and CD4 T cells after COVID-19. Treatment denoted: approximately 11-day PBMC culture with coronavirus spike peptide pools or control peptides (ViraFEST assay). The assay that was used to sequence DNA from cultured CD4+ T cells was the Oncomine TCR Beta short-read assay. TCRdb recomputed calls from the PCR reads with MiXCR, one row per CDR3 protein. The table lists more than 15,000 distinct CDR3 sequences, 45% to 70% of them singletons. For these TCRs, the target antigens are not known. The material sequenced was CD4+ T cells from blood, cultured in vitro. These receptors came from a human donor who had recovered from COVID-19.

The table lists this clonotype with a few counts. This chain uses TRBV20-1 with TRBJ1-6; D not resolved. This CDR3 contains 14 residues. Trimming took off 3 bases at V and 8 bases at J, with 14 bases between the two ends. In germline, CDR1 is DFQATT, CDR2 SNEGSKA (reference sequence). This chain's CDR3 is CSARYPMRDSPLHF. In DNA, the CDR3 is TGCAGTGCTAGGTACCCGATGAGGGATTCACCCCTCCACTTT.

This clonotype was observed a few times. The rearrangement joins TRBV19 to TRBJ1-5, with 7 bases matching TRBD1. CDR3 length: 18 amino acids. The germline CDR1 and CDR2 sequences are LNHDA and SQIVND (reference sequence). The V and J ends lost 6 bases and 0 bases, in that order; junction bases with no gene match: 14. The DNA for the CDR3 is TGTGCCAGTAGCTCTTCCGGGGGACAGTCTTATAGCAATCAGCCCCAGCATTTT. As protein: CASSSSGGQSYSNQPQHF.

The chain has TRBV7-6 and TRBJ1-5; 7 nucleotides line up with TRBD1. Germline CDR1 reads SGHVS; CDR2 reads FNYEAQ. This CDR3 has 15 residues. V lost 4 bases to trimming and J lost 9 bases; unmatched junction nucleotides: 12. The CDR3: CASSSQNRGVGPQHF. DNA of the CDR3: TGTGCCAGCAGCTCCCAAAACAGGGGTGTCGGGCCCCAGCATTTT.

This clonotype occurred once. CDR3 protein: CASRGGLGYGYTF. The DNA of the CDR3 is TGTGCCAGCAGAGGGGGCTTGGGCTATGGCTACACCTTC. V usage is TRBV12-3 or TRBV12-4 and J usage is TRBJ1-2; 7 bases fit TRBD1. The trim removed 6 bases at V and 4 bases at J, leaving 5 bases unmatched. The CDR3 runs 13 residues.

The chain employs TRBV20-1 and TRBJ2-5; 10 nucleotides agree with TRBD1. Trimming at V came to 6 bases and at J to 4 bases, leaving 8 bases not matched to a gene. The CDR3 extends over 14 amino acids. Germline CDR1 is DFQATT and CDR2 is SNEGSKA (reference sequence). CDR3 protein: CSATGTGEVETQYF. The CDR3 DNA follows: TGCAGTGCCACCGGGACAGGGGAGGTAGAGACCCAGTACTTC.

This clonotype showed up just a few times. This chain links TRBV7-2 with TRBJ1-1, with D tentatively TRBD1 (6 bases). Germline V gene lookup returns CDR1 SGHTA and CDR2 FQGNSA. V was shortened by 6 bases and J by 1 base, with 9 bases between the two germline ends. CDR3 length: 13 amino acids. The CDR3 DNA is TGTGCCAGCAGTACAGGGAGGAACACTGAAGCTTTCTTT. Its translation is CASSTGRNTEAFF. The full variable domain, with the rest looked up from reference TRBV7-2 and TRBJ1-1, is GAGVSQSPSNKVTEKGKDVELRCDPISGHTALYWYRQSLGQGLEFLIYFQGNSAPDKSGLPSDRFSAERTGGSVSTLTIQRTQQEDSAVYLCASSTGRNTEAFFGQGTRLTVV.

This clonotype was detected a few times. This chain links TRBV7-2 with TRBJ2-3, with D perhaps matching TRBD1 (6 bases). Trimming shortened V by 0 bases and J by 0 bases, and 7 bases separated the two germline ends. The CDR3 covers 15 residues. Per germline, CDR1 SGHTA and CDR2 FQGNSA. CDR3 sequence reads: CASSLAGHSTDTQYF. The CDR3 DNA reads as TGTGCCAGCAGCTTAGCGGGACACAGCACAGATACGCAGTATTTT.

This rearrangement joins TRBV19 to TRBJ1-5, with a tentative D call TRBD1 (6 bases). Germline V gene sequence: CDR1 LNHDA, CDR2 SQIVND (reference sequence). The CDR3 consists of 12 residues. V lost 3 bases and J 12 bases, leaving 12 bases between the germline ends. The CDR3 DNA reads as TGTGCCAGTAGTATCCAGACAGGAATCCAGCATTTT. Translation gives CASSIQTGIQHF.

This clonotype was observed a handful of times. The CDR3 nucleotides are TGTGCCAGCAAAAGAGGAGATTCCTACGAGCAGTACTTC. This gives the protein CASKRGDSYEQYF. The chain recombines TRBV27 with TRBJ2-7; no clear D. The CDR3 length is 13 residues. Trimming took off 7 bases at V and 1 base at J, with 11 bases between the two ends. Germline V gene lookup returns CDR1 MNHEY and CDR2 SMNVEV (reference sequence).

The rearrangement joins TRBV6-5 to TRBJ1-6; D is uncertain. Germline CDR1 MNHEY, CDR2 SVGAGI. V lost 2 bases and J lost 2, with 7 bases in between. This CDR3 has 15 amino acids. CDR3 nucleotides: TGTGCCAGCAGTTACCTGGGCACCTATAATTCACCCCTCCACTTT. The encoded protein is CASSYLGTYNSPLHF.

The gene calls are TRBV7-2 and TRBJ1-5, with TRBD1 identical over 9 bases. The V and J ends lost 1 base and 7 bases, in that order; junction bases with no gene match: 5. The CDR3 covers 15 residues. Germline V lookup: CDR1 SGHTA, CDR2 FQGNSA. The CDR3 loop is CASSLGTGERQPQHF. CDR3 DNA: TGTGCCAGCAGCTTAGGGACAGGGGAGAGGCAGCCCCAGCATTTT.

This clonotype was observed a handful of times. The chain recombines TRBV3-1 with TRBJ1-1; D remains unclear. This CDR3 has 13 amino acids. CDR1 is LGHDT, CDR2 YNNKEL, per germline (reference sequence). The V and J ends lost 1 base and 5 bases respectively, with 8 bases between them. Here the CDR3 reads CASSQGELTEAFF. The CDR3 bases are TGTGCCAGCAGCCAAGGGGAACTAACTGAAGCTTTCTTT.

The chain joins TRBV7-2 to TRBJ2-2; TRBD2 agrees at 11 bases. The CDR3 sequence is 17 residues long. The trim removed 3 bases at V and 6 bases at J, leaving 9 bases unmatched. In germline, CDR1 is SGHTA, CDR2 FQGNSA. CDR3 amino acids: CASSFTSGSPGAGELFF. CDR3 coding DNA: TGTGCCAGCAGCTTTACTAGCGGGAGTCCCGGAGCCGGGGAGCTGTTTTTT.

This clonotype was observed a handful of times. The CDR3 DNA reads as TGTGCCAGCAGATCGGGGGCTCCTATGCATTTT. Encoded protein: CASRSGAPMHF. The chain carries TRBV6-1 and TRBJ1-5, with a weak D call TRBD1 (6 bases). The ends were cut back, 6 bases at V and 15 bases at J, with 15 bases in the middle. Germline lookup yields CDR1 MNHNS and CDR2 SASEGT. CDR3 length: 11 amino acids.

The chain has TRBV7-2 and TRBJ1-2, with TRBD1 matching 9 bases. J lost 8 bases, V lost 5 bases, and 9 bases had no gene match. The germline V gene has CDR1 SGHTA and CDR2 FQGNSA. The CDR3 covers 14 residues. This CDR3 is CASSPSQGARGYTF. CDR3 in DNA: TGTGCCAGCAGCCCCTCACAGGGGGCCAGAGGCTACACCTTC.

J is TRBJ2-7 and V is TRBV6-1; 10 bases agree with TRBD1. Germline V gene data show CDR1 as MNHNS and CDR2 as SASEGT. With 6 bases clipped from V and 2 bases from J, the junction kept 13 bases outside the gene matches. The CDR3 covers 17 residues. The CDR3 sequence: CASRRWTGGLIPYEQYF. DNA for the CDR3: TGTGCCAGCAGGAGATGGACAGGGGGTCTGATTCCCTACGAGCAGTACTTC.

V is TRBV7-9 and J is TRBJ1-1; D gene unclear. Germline CDR1 and CDR2: SEHNR and FQNEAQ (reference sequence). The CDR3 sequence is 13 residues long. Trimming took 3 bases from V and 1 from J, leaving 6 bases between them. CDR3 DNA: TGTGCCAGCAGCTTTGGTGGGAACACTGAAGCTTTCTTT. It specifies CASSFGGNTEAFF.

The rearrangement uses TRBV20-1 and TRBJ1-1; D unresolved. The germline V and J ends were trimmed by 7 bases and 1 base, with 19 bases remaining between them. Germline lookup yields CDR1 DFQATT and CDR2 SNEGSKA (reference sequence). The CDR3 is made up of 15 amino acids. The CDR3 here is CSVLALSRPNTEAFF. In nucleotides, the CDR3 is TGCAGTGTCCTTGCATTATCCAGGCCGAACACTGAAGCTTTCTTT.

The CDR3 spells CAWSPGTGEGYTF. The CDR3 nucleotides are TGTGCCTGGAGTCCCGGGACAGGGGAAGGCTACACCTTC. This chain connects TRBV30 to TRBJ1-2, with 10 positions matching TRBD1. J was trimmed by 8 bases and V by 2 bases; bases with no gene match: 5. The CDR3 covers 13 residues. Per germline, CDR1 GTSNPN and CDR2 SVGIG (reference sequence).

This sequence joins TRBV2 and TRBJ1-2, with 7 bases identical to TRBD1. J gave up 5 bases and V 7 bases, and 10 bases lay outside the gene matches. From germline, CDR1 is SNHLY and CDR2 FYNNEI. The CDR3 consists of 14 residues. The CDR3 sequence is CASTGRNRGYGYTF. In nucleotides, the CDR3 is TGTGCCAGCACCGGTCGGAACAGGGGTTATGGCTACACCTTC.